The clone carrying this T cell receptor (beta chain) was found once. The data were obtained in a study of radiation and T cells in renal cell carcinoma. Study-wide context: Nephrectomy followed 15 Gy stereotactic body radiation by 4 weeks.

Clones were read by immunoSEQ multiplex PCR, and TCRdb kept only the in-frame ones, dropping some. In the table there are about 130,000 clones, around 80% of which are singletons. Time point given: baseline pretreatment blood. Treatment: 15 Gy SBRT to primary tumor, nephrectomy 4 weeks later. This renal cell carcinoma was of the clear cell type. Germline CDR1 MDHEN, CDR2 SYDVKM. This CDR3 region has 12 residues. V was pared by 4 bases and J by 12 bases, with 9 bases of the junction left unmatched. The chain links TRBV28 to TRBJ2-7; the match to TRBD1 covers 7 bases. The material was blood, obtained from a patient whose treatment included radiotherapy and nephrectomy. The source is a woman aged 55-70 years with renal cell carcinoma. CDR3 in amino acids: CASSSPGQSRYF. CDR3 DNA: TGTGCCAGCAGTTCCCCGGGACAGTCACGGTACTTC.